The text below deals with one TCR beta chain. The protocol was immunoSEQ multiplex PCR, while the TCRdb copy is restricted to in-frame clones and leaves out a portion. The sample includes about 74,000 clones, approximately 86% of them seen just once. CDR3 length: 14 residues. Per the germline V gene, CDR1 is SEHNR and CDR2 is FQNEAQ (reference sequence). V was pared by 5 bases and J by 3 bases, with 6 bases of the junction left unmatched. This sample is drawn from a study of blood T cell repertoires in COVID-19. Study-level background: T cells, B-cell-depleted T cells, or PBMCs supplied cDNA or gDNA.

The sequence came from a woman at least 80 years old with active or convalescent COVID-19. This sequence joins TRBV7-9 and TRBJ2-7, with 8 positions matching TRBD2. The sequencing sample was made of peripheral blood. The CDR3 coding sequence is TGTGCCAGCAGCAGGACCGGGGGGGACTACGAGCAGTACTTC. Amino acids: CASSRTGGDYEQYF.